This TCR beta chain was recovered during a study of identical twins. Notes on the study in general: Partly confounded zero-insertion analyses could result from invariant MAIT and iNKT cells. Whereas memory repertoires showed no such difference, abundant cord blood beta clonotypes carried fewer insertions.

With regard to this clonotype: Its cognate antigen is unknown.

V was pared by 3 bases and J by 7 bases, with 15 bases between. CDR3 length equals 14 residues. Per germline, CDR1 SEHNR and CDR2 FQNEAQ (reference sequence). A universal primer site arose from template switching, and cDNA bore unique molecular identifiers. TCRdb recomputed calls from the 5' RACE reads with MiXCR, one row per CDR3 protein. The sample has about 240,000 distinct CDR3 sequences; approximately 8% are singletons. These data also formed part of another study, on yellow fever vaccine responses in identical twins.

Sequenced: CD8+ T cells sorted from blood. The chain is built from TRBV7-9 and TRBJ1-2, with a tentative D call TRBD1 (5 bases). The clonotype comes from a woman between 18 and 29 years old in good health. CDR3 DNA: TGTGCCAGCAGCTTGGTTGGGGGAACGATTGGCTACACCTTC. It encodes CASSLVGGTIGYTF.